The clone carrying this T cell receptor (beta chain) was seen only once. The table came from immunoSEQ multiplex PCR; TCRdb's copy has only in-frame clones and leaves some out. Of more than 95,000 clones listed, almost 70% are singletons. This specimen comes from a study of blood T cell repertoires in COVID-19. The germline V gene encodes CDR1 SGDLS and CDR2 YYNGEE. Trimming at V came to 4 bases and at J to 4 bases, leaving 11 bases not matched to a gene. The length of the CDR3 is 17 residues. The sequenced sample was peripheral blood. This chain connects TRBV9 to TRBJ2-2, with 9 bases identical to TRBD1. The TCR sequence derives from a woman in her seventies with acute or convalescent COVID-19. The CDR3 nucleotides read TGTGCCAGCAGCCGAACTAACAGGGGGCTGGGCACCGGGGAGCTGTTTTTT. Its protein is CASSRTNRGLGTGELFF.